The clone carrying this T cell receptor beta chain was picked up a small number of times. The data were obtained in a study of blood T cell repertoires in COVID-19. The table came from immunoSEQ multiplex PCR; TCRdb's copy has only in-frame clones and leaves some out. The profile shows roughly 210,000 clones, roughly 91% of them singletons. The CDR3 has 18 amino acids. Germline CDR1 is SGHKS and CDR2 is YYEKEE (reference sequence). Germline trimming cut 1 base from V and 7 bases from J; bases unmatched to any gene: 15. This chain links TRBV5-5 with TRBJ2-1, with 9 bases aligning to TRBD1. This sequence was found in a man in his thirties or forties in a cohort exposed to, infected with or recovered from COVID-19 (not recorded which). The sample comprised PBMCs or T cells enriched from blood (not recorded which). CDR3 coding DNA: TGTGCCAGCAGCTTGATCCGGACAGGGGTTTTTTATGCGAATGAGCAGTTCTTC. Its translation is CASSLIRTGVFYANEQFF.